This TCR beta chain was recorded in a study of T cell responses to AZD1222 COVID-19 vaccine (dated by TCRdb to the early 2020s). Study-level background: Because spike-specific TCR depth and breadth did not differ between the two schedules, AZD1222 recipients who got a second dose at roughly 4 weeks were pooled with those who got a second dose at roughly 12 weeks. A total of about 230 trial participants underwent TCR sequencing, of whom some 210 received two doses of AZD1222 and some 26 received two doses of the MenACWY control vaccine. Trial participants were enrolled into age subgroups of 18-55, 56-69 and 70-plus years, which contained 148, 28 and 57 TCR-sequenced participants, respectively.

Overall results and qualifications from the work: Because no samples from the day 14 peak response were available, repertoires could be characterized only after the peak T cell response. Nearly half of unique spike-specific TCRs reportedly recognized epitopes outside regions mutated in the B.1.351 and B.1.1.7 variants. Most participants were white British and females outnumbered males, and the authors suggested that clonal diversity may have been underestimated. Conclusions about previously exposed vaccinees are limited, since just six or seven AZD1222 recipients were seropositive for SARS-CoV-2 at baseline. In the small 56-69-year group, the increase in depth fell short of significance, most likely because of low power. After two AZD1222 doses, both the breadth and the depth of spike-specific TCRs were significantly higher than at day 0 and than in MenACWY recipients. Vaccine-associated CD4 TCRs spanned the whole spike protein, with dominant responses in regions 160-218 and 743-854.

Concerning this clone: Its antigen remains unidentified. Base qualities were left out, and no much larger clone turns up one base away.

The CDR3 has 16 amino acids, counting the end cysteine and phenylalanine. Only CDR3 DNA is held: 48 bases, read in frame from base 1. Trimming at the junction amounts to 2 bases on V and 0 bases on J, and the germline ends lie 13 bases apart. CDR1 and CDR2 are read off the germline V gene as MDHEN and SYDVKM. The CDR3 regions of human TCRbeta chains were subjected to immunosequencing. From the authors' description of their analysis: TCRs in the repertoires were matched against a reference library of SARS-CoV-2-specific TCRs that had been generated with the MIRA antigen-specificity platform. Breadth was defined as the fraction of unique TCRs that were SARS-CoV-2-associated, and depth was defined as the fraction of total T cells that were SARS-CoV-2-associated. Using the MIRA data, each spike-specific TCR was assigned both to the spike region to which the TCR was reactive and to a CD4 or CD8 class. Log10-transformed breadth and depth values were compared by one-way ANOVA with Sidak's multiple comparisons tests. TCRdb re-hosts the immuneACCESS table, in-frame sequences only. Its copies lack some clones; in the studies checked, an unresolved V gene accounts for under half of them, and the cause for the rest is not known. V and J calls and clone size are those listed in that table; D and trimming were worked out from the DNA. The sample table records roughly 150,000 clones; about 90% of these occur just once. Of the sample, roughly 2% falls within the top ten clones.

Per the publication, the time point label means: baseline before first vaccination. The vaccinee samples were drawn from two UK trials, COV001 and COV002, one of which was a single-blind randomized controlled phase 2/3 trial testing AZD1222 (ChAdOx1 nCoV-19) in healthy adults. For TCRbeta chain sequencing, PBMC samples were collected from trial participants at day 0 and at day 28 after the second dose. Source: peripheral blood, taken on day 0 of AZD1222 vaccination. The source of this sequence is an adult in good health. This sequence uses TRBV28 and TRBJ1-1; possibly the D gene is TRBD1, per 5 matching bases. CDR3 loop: CASSLGGGSMNTEAFF. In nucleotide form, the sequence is TGTGCCAGCAGTTTAGGCGGGGGGAGTATGAACACTGAAGCTTTCTTT.